The rows below give T cell receptor beta chains drawn from one sample of a study of blood T cell repertoires in COVID-19. Clones were sequenced by immunoSEQ multiplex PCR, and TCRdb holds only the in-frame ones, with some missing. Of approximately 100,000 clones in the sample, approximately 87% were seen once. The sequenced sample was peripheral blood. The receptors were sampled from a human donor in a cohort sampled during active or convalescent COVID-19. Each CDR3 is given without its conserved first and last residue.

J	V	CDR3
TRBJ2-7	TRBV2	ASRFDGAAAQY
TRBJ2-4	TRBV10-2	ASYRGQGGKNIQY
TRBJ1-4	TRBV6-5	ASSSGATNEKLF
TRBJ1-1	TRBV5-1	ASSPGTGTTAF
TRBJ2-1	TRBV24-1	ATSAKTSNEQF
TRBJ2-2	TRBV11-3	ASSSGQGTDTGELF
TRBJ1-6	TRBV9	ASSPSGGRGRSPLH
TRBJ2-5	TRBV28	ASRPNRAQETQY
TRBJ2-3	TRBV16	ASSQSILAGSTDTQY
TRBJ1-2	TRBV7-9	ASSFLGQGYGYT
TRBJ1-5	TRBV7-2	ASSLGWQGNQPQH
TRBJ1-2	TRBV4-2	ASSGRQGAGYT
TRBJ1-2	TRBV7-9	ASSLRTPGNYGYT
TRBJ2-5	TRBV24-1	ATSQMGGTQY
TRBJ1-1	TRBV7-2	ASRKNGADTEAF
TRBJ1-4	TRBV15	ATNKGDRAFNEKLF
TRBJ2-1	TRBV12-3/TRBV12-4	ASSFPSNEQF
TRBJ1-2	TRBV5-4	ASSLDKTGGYT
TRBJ2-2	TRBV5-5	ASSLGAGGYTGELF
TRBJ1-2	TRBV6-1	ASSEYDRGYGYT
TRBJ1-2	TRBV4-1	ASSQPDREMHGYT
TRBJ2-2	TRBV5-6	ASSFAQGADTGELF
TRBJ1-1	TRBV7-2	ASSFTGQGWSNTEAF
TRBJ1-2	TRBV28	ASRSTGAPGYT
TRBJ1-1	TRBV25-1	ASSEPGNTEAF
TRBJ1-5	TRBV6-2/TRBV6-3	ASSYSPLSSPQH
TRBJ2-1	TRBV7-6	ASSLGTGGRDEQF
TRBJ2-7	TRBV21-1	ASSTKRGPLYEQY
TRBJ2-2	TRBV28	AVRGQTRGELF
TRBJ2-3	TRBV7-2	ASSLVAETTDTQY
TRBJ2-1	TRBV5-1	ASSPSRGGVHEQF
TRBJ1-5	TRBV30	AWAGGNSNQPQH
TRBJ1-2	TRBV6-5	ASRRGRDGYT
TRBJ2-2	TRBV7-2	ASSLHRGFDTGELF
TRBJ2-5	TRBV3-1/TRBV3-2	ASSPYLPGRLAKQETQY
TRBJ2-5	TRBV19	ASSMGWGGKETQY
TRBJ1-1	TRBV18	ASSPGQSPMNTEAF
TRBJ1-6	TRBV12-3/TRBV12-4	ASSLTGTLH
TRBJ1-3	TRBV4-2	ASSLDRGNGNTIY
TRBJ2-7	TRBV2	ASGMDRGAEQY
TRBJ2-2	TRBV5-1	ASSLGQNTGELF
TRBJ2-1	TRBV7-2	ASSHAGASGNEQF
TRBJ1-2	TRBV4-3	ASSQGQGGIHGYT
TRBJ2-7	TRBV30	AWSAPGQGFPYEQY
TRBJ2-3	TRBV29-1	SASDSGEEDTQY
TRBJ1-4	TRBV5-1	ASSPGNNEKLF
TRBJ2-1	TRBV7-9	ASSPGGLEQF
TRBJ1-6	TRBV27	ASTTGTGGNSPLH
TRBJ2-2	TRBV11-2	ASSRTATGELF
TRBJ1-2	TRBV5-8	AARAWDSRFDGYT
TRBJ1-3	TRBV7-6	ASSLYTGEYGNTIY
TRBJ2-5	TRBV5-1	ASSLVSGVETQY
TRBJ1-1	TRBV18	ASSPPRPGLGGTEAF
TRBJ1-1	TRBV19	ASSIGRGGTEAF
TRBJ2-3	TRBV7-3	ASSLDSSTDTQY
TRBJ1-5	TRBV11-2	ASSINRAQPQH
TRBJ2-2	TRBV30	AWSTANTGELF
TRBJ2-7	TRBV18	ASSSGQASVYEQY
TRBJ2-5	TRBV28	ASRGQGWSKETQY
TRBJ1-1	TRBV15	ATSRGRGLNTEAF